The present T cell receptor beta chain was sequenced within a study of T cell responses to AZD1222 COVID-19 vaccine. The data were produced by immunoSEQ multiplex PCR, yet TCRdb's version contains in-frame clones alone and is incomplete. This sample yields 150,000 to 200,000 clones, of which roughly nine tenths are seen a single time; approximately 1.8% belongs to the top ten. A note on this clone: As yet, its antigen is unknown.

Broader study findings: It was only a handful of AZD1222 recipients who were seropositive at baseline.

The CDR3 is 15 residues long. Germline assignment: CDR1 SGHTA and CDR2 FQGTGA. The V segment lost 5 bases and the J segment 7 bases; nucleotides outside the gene matches: 7. The chain joins TRBV7-3 to TRBJ2-1; 11 bases are shared with TRBD2. Source: peripheral blood, taken 28 days after the second AZD1222 dose. This receptor was obtained from an adult who received the AZD1222 COVID-19 vaccine. CDR3 sequence (DNA): TGTGCCAGCAGCCCCCTAGCGGGAGGACGGAATGAGCAGTTCTTC. It specifies CASSPLAGGRNEQFF.